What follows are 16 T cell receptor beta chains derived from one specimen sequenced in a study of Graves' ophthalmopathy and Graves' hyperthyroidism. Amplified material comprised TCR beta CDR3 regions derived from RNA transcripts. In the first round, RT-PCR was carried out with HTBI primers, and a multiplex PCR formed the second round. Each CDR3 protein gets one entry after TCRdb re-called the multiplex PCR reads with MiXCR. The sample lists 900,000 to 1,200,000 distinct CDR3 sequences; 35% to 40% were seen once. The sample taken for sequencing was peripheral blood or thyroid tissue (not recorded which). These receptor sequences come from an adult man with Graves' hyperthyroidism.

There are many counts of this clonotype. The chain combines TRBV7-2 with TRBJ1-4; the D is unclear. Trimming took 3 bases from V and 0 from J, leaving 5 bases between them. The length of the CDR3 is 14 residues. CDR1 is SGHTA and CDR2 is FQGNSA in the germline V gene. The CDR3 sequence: CASSFRSTNEKLFF. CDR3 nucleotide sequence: TGTGCCAGCAGCTTCCGATCAACTAATGAAAAACTGTTTTTT.

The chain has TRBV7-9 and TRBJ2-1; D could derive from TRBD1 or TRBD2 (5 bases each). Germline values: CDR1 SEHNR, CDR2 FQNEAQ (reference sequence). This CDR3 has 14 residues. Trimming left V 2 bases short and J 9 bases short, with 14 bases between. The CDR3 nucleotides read TGTGCCAGCAGCTTAACAGTTGGGACCGTTGAGCAGTTCTTC. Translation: CASSLTVGTVEQFF.

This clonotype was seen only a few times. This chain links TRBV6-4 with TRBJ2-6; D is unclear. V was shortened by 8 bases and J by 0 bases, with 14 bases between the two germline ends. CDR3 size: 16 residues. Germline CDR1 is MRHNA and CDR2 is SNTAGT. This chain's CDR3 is CASSSYANSGANVLTF. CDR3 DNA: TGTGCCAGCTCGTCCTACGCTAACTCTGGGGCCAACGTCCTGACTTTC.

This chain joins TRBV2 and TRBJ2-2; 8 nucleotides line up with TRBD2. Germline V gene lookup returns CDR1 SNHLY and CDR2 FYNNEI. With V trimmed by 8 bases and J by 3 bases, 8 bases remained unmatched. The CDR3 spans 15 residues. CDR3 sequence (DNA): TGTGCCAGCGTCCTGGCGGGAGGTTACACCGGGGAGCTGTTTTTT. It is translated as CASVLAGGYTGELFF.

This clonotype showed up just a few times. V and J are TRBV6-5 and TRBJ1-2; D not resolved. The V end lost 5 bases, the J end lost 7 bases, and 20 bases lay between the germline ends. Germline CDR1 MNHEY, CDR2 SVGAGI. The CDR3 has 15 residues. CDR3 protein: CASSRNSLWHGGYTF. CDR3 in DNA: TGTGCCAGCAGTCGGAACAGCCTGTGGCATGGTGGCTACACCTTC.

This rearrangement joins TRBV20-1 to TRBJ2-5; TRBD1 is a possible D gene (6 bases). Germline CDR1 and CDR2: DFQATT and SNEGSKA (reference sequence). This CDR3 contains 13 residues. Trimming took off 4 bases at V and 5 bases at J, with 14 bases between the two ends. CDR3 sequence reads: CSATEGDGETQYF. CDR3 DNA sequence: TGCAGTGCTACCGAGGGGGACGGGGAGACCCAGTACTTC.

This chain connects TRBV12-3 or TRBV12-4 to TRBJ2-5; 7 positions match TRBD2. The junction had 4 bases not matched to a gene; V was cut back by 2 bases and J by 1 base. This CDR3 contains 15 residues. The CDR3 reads CASSLSRTSQETQYF. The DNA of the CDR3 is TGTGCCAGCAGTTTATCAAGGACTAGCCAAGAGACCCAGTACTTC.

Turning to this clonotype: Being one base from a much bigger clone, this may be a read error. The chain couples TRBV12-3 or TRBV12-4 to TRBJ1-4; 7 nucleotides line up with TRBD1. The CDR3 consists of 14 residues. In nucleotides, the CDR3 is TGTGCCAGTAAATCACAGGGGCATAATGAAAGACTGTTTTTT. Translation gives CASKSQGHNERLFF.

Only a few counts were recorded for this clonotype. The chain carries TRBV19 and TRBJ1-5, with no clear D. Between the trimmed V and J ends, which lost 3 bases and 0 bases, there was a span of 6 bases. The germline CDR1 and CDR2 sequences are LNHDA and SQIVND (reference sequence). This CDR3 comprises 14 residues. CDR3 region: CASSMQGSNQPQHF. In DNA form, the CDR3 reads TGTGCCAGTAGTATGCAAGGTAGCAATCAGCCCCAGCATTTT.

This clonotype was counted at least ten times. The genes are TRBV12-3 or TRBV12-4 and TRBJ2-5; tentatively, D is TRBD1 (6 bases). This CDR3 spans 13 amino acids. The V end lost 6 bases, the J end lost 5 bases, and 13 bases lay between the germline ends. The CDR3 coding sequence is TGTGCCAGCAGGTGGGGGCAGGTGGAGACCCAGTACTTC. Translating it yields CASRWGQVETQYF.

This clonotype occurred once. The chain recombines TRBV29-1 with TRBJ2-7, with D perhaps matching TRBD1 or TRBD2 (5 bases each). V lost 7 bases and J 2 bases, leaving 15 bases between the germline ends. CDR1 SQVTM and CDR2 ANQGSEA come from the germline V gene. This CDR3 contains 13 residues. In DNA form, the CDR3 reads TGCAGCGGAACTGACGGGGACGCCTACGAGCAGTACTTC. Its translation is CSGTDGDAYEQYF.

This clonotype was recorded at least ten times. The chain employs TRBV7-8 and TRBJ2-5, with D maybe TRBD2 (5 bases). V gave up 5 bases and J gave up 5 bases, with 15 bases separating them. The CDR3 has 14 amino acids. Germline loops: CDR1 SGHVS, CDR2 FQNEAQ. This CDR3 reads CASSRHRGRETQYF. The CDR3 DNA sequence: TGTGCCAGCAGCCGACACCGGGGAAGGGAGACCCAGTACTTC. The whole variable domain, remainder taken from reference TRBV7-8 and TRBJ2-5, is GAGVSQSPRYKVAKRGQDVALRCDPISGHVSLFWYQQALGQGPEFLTYFQNEAQLDKSGLPSDRFFAERPEGSVSTLKIQRTQQEDSAVYLCASSRHRGRETQYFGPGTRLLVL.

CDR3 loop: CATSDPYNEQFF. The CDR3 region has the DNA TGTGCCACCAGTGATCCGTACAATGAGCAGTTCTTC. The V call is TRBV24-1, the J call TRBJ2-1, with D unresolved. Trimming stripped 3 bases from V and 4 bases from J, with 3 bases between. Germline assignment: CDR1 KGHDR and CDR2 SFDVKD. This CDR3 is built from 12 residues.

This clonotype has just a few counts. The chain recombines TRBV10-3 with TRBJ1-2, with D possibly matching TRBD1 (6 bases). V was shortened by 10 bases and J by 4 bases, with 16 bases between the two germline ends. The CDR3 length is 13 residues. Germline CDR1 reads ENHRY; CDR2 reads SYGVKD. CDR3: CASRGRESYGYTF. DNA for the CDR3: TGTGCCAGCAGGGGCAGGGAGAGCTATGGCTACACCTTC.

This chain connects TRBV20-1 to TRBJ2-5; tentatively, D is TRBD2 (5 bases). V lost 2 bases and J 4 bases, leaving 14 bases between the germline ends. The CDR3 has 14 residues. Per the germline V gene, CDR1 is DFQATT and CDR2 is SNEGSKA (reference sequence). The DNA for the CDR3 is TGCAGTGCTAGAATGTCCGGGATACCAGAGACCCAGTACTTC. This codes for CSARMSGIPETQYF.

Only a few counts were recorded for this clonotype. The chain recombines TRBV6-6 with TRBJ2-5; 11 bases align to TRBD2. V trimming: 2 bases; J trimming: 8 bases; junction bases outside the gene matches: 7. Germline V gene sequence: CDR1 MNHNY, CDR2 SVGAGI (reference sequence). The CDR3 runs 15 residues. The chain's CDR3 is CASSYRGLAAGTQYF. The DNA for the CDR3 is TGTGCCAGCAGTTACCGGGGACTAGCGGCAGGAACCCAGTACTTC.